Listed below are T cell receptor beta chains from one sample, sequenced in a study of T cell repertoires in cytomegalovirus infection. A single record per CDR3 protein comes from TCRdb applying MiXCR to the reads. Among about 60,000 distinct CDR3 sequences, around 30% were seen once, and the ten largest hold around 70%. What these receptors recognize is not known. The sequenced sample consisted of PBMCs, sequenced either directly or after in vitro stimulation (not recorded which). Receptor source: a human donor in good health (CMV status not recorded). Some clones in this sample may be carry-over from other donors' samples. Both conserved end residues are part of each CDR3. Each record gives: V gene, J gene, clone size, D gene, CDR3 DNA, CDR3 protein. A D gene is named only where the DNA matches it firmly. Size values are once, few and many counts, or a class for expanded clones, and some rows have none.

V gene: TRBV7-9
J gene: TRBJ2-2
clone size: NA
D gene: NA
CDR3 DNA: TGTGTCAGCAGCCACACGGACCCGAACACCGGGGAGCTGTTTTTT
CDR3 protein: CVSSHTDPNTGELFF

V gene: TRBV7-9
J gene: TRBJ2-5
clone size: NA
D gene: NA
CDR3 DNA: TGTGCCAGCAGTTTGGGTCAAGAGACCCAGTACTTC
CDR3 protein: CASSLGQETQYF

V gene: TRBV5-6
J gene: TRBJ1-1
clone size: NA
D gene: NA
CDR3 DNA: TGTGCCAGCAGCTTCAGTCCGAACACTGAAGCTTTCTTT
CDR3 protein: CASSFSPNTEAFF

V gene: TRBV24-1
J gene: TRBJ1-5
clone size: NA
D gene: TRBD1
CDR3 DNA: TGTGCCACGGCCCCGGGACAGGGAAGCAATCAGCCCCAGCATTTT
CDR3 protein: CATAPGQGSNQPQHF

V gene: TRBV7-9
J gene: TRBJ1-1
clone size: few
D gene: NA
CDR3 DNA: TGTGCCAGCAGCTCCCTGGGAGGGAGCACTGAAGCTTTCTTT
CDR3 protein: CASSSLGGSTEAFF

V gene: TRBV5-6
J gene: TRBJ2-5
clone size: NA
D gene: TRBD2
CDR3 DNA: TGTGCCAGCAGCTTGGTAACTAGCGGGAGCTTGACAGAGACCCAGTACTTC
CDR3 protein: CASSLVTSGSLTETQYF

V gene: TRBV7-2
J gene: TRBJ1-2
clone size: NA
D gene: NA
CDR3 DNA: TGTGCCAGCAGCCGCCTACGGGATGGCTACACCTTC
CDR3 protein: CASSRLRDGYTF

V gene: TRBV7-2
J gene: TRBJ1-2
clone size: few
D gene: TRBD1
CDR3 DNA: TGTGCCAGCAGCACTACCGGGACAGCCTATGGCTACACCTTC
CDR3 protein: CASSTTGTAYGYTF

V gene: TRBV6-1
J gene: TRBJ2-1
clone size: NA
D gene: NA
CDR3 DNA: TGTGCCAGCAGTGACAACGTCCCTCAGGAGTTCTTC
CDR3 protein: CASSDNVPQEFF

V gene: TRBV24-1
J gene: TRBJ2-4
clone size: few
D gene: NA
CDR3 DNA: TGTGCCACCAGCCAAGGGGAGCTAGCCAAAAACATTCAGTACTTC
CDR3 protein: CATSQGELAKNIQYF

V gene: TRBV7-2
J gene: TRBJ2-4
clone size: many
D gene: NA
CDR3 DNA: TGTGCCAGCAGCGAACAGGGAGCTCTAGCCAAAAACATTCAGTACTTC
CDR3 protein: CASSEQGALAKNIQYF

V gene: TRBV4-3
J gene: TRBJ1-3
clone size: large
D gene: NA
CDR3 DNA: TGCGCCAGCAGCCAAGATTTTGGGGAGGACAGCCTTTTCTCTGGAAACACCATATATTTT
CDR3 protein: CASSQDFGEDSLFSGNTIYF

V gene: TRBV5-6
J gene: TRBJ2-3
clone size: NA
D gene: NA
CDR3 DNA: TGTGCCAGCAGAACTATTGCTTCAGATACGCAGTATTTT
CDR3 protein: CASRTIASDTQYF

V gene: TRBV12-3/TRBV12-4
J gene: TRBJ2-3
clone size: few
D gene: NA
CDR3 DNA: TGTGCCAGCAGTTTAGTGGGAGATCTGGTTACGCAGTATTTT
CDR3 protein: CASSLVGDLVTQYF

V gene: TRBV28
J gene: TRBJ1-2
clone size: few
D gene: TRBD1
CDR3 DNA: TGTGCCAGCAGCCCTGACAGGGTTAGTGGCTACACCTTC
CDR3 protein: CASSPDRVSGYTF

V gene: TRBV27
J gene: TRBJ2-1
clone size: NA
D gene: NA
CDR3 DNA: TGTGCCAGCGGAGGAAATGAGCAGTTCTTC
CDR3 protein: CASGGNEQFF

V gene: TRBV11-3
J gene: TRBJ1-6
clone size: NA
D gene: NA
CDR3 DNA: TGTGCCACTTCGGCAGGGGAGAATAATTCACCCCTCCACTTT
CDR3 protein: CATSAGENNSPLHF

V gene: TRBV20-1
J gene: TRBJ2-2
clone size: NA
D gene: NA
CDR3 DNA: TGCAGTGCTAGAACCCCGACAGGCCTTCGGACCGGGGAGCTGTTTTTT
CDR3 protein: CSARTPTGLRTGELFF

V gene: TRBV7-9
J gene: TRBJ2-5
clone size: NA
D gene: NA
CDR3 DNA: TGTGCCAGCAGCCCCGACAGGGAGACCCAGTACTTC
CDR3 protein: CASSPDRETQYF

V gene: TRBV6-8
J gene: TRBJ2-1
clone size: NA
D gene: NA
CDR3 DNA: TGTGCCAGCAGTTACAGCGCCGACAATGAGCAGTTCTTC
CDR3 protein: CASSYSADNEQFF

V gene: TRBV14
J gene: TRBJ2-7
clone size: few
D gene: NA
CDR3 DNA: TGTGCCAGCAGCCTAACGGGACGGAACTACGAGCAGTACTTC
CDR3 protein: CASSLTGRNYEQYF

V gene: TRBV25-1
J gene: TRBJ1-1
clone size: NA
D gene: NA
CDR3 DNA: TGTGCCAGCAGGGTGGCGGGGGGCACTGAAGCTTTCTTT
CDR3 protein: CASRVAGGTEAFF

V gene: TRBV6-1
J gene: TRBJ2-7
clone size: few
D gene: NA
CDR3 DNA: TGTGCCACCACACAGGGACCCTACGAGCAGTACTTC
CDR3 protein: CATTQGPYEQYF

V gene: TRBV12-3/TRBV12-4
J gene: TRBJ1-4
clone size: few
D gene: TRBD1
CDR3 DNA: TGTGCCACTACCGAGACAGGGGATAATGAAAAACTGTTTTTT
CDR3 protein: CATTETGDNEKLFF

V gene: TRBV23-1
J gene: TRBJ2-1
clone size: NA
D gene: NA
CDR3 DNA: TGCGCCAGCAGTCAAATCGCACCCCCAGGTTTCTACAATGAGCAGTTCTTC
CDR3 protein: CASSQIAPPGFYNEQFF

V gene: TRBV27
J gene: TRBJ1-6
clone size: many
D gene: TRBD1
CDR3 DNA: TGTGCCAGCAGCCCGGGACAGACCATTTATAATTCACCCCTCCACTTT
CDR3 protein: CASSPGQTIYNSPLHF

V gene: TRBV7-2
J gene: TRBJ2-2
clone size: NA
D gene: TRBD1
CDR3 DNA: TGTGCCAGCAGCTTAATGGGACAGGGGGCTCCCGGGGAGCTGTTTTTT
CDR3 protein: CASSLMGQGAPGELFF

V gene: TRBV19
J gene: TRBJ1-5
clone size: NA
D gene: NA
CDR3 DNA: TGTGCCAGTATCCCCCGGGGGCCGAATCAGCCCCAGCATTTT
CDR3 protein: CASIPRGPNQPQHF

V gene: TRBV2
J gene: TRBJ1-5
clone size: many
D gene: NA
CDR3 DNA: TGTGCCAGCAGTGAGGGTGACAGATATAGCAATCAGCCCCAGCATTTT
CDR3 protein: CASSEGDRYSNQPQHF

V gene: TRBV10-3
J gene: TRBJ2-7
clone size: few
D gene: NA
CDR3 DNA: TGTGCCATCTTACCGGACGGAGCCTACGAGCAGTACTTC
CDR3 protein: CAILPDGAYEQYF

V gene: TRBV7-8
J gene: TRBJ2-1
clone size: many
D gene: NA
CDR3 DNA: TGTGCCAGCAGTTCCCGGGGGTCTGAGCAGTTCTTC
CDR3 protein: CASSSRGSEQFF

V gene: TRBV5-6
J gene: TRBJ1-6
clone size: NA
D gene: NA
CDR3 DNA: TGTGCCAGCACCTCCCAGAGGGGGTCCTATAATTCACCCCTCCACTTT
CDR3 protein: CASTSQRGSYNSPLHF